Shown below are 28 T cell receptor beta chains from a single sample sequenced in a study of T cells in Graves' hyperthyroidism and ophthalmopathy. Researchers amplified the TCR beta CDR3 regions from RNA transcripts. A set of HTBI primers served as the primers for a first-round RT-PCR of the TCR CDR3. A single record per CDR3 protein comes from TCRdb applying MiXCR to the multiplex PCR reads. The sample shows under 450,000 distinct CDR3 sequences, approximately 18% of them seen only once. The sequenced material came from blood. These receptors came from a woman between 25 and 40 years old with Graves' hyperthyroidism that later progressed to Graves' ophthalmopathy.

This clonotype was counted ten times or more. CDR3 amino acids: CASSPYSGGYEQYF. In DNA, the CDR3 is TGTGCCAGCAGCCCCTATAGCGGGGGATACGAGCAGTACTTC. The gene calls are TRBV11-1 and TRBJ2-7, with 9 positions matching TRBD2. CDR1 SGHAT and CDR2 FQDESV come from the germline V gene (reference sequence). This CDR3 comprises 14 residues. The V segment lost 5 bases and the J segment 4 bases; nucleotides outside the gene matches: 6.

This clonotype was detected ten times or more. J is TRBJ2-3 and V is TRBV6-1; 7 positions agree with TRBD1. The germline gives CDR1 MNHNS, CDR2 SASEGT. This CDR3 is built from 15 residues. Trimming took 6 bases from V and 3 from J; bases not matched to a gene: 9. The CDR3 region has the DNA TGTGCCAGCAGAGCCACAGGGGCGAGGACAGATACGCAGTATTTT. It yields the protein CASRATGARTDTQYF.

The rearrangement uses TRBV6-5 and TRBJ2-1; D unclear. The ends were cut back, 2 bases at V and 0 bases at J, with 5 bases in the middle. Germline lookup yields CDR1 MNHEY and CDR2 SVGAGI. The length of the CDR3 is 14 residues. DNA for the CDR3: TGTGCCAGCAGTTACGCCGCCTCCTACAATGAGCAGTTCTTC. It specifies CASSYAASYNEQFF.

Many counts were recorded for this clonotype. The V and J genes are TRBV11-2 and TRBJ1-1; TRBD1 matches 8 bases. In germline, CDR1 is SGHAT, CDR2 FQNNGV. V trimming: 1 base; J trimming: 2 bases; junction bases outside the gene matches: 9. CDR3 length: 17 residues. This CDR3 reads CASSLVAGGAYNTEAFF. The CDR3, as DNA: TGTGCCAGCAGCTTAGTGGCAGGGGGCGCTTACAACACTGAAGCTTTCTTT.

This clonotype occurred many times. The chain's CDR3 is CASSWTGLNEKLFF. CDR3 sequence (DNA): TGCGCCAGCAGCTGGACGGGACTTAATGAAAAACTGTTTTTT. The gene calls are TRBV5-1 and TRBJ1-4; D might be TRBD1 (5 bases). The CDR3 covers 14 residues. The germline V and J ends were trimmed by 3 bases and 4 bases, with 10 bases remaining between them. Germline CDR1 SGHRS, CDR2 YFSETQ.

The CDR3 region is CSVEEGRRETQYF. The CDR3 DNA follows: TGCAGCGTTGAAGAGGGCAGACGAGAGACCCAGTACTTC. This chain uses TRBV29-1 with TRBJ2-5, with D hard to call. V gave up 0 bases and J gave up 4 bases, with 9 bases separating them. Per the germline V gene, CDR1 is SQVTM and CDR2 is ANQGSEA. The CDR3 is 13 amino acids.

This clonotype was detected ten times or more. V is TRBV5-1 and J is TRBJ2-7, with 9 bases identical to TRBD1. The germline CDR1 and CDR2 sequences are SGHRS and YFSETQ. V shed 4 bases and J 1 base; nucleotides not matched to a gene: 9. This CDR3 is 16 amino acids long. The CDR3 coding sequence is TGCGCCAGCAGCCTAAGACAGGGGGATAGGTCCTACGAGCAGTACTTC. Its translation: CASSLRQGDRSYEQYF.

This clonotype was picked up many times. The CDR3 DNA is TGCAGTGCTCCGAACAGCAGGGGGGCCAATGAGCAGTTCTTC. It yields the protein CSAPNSRGANEQFF. J is TRBJ2-1 and V is TRBV20-1, with D possibly matching TRBD1 (7 bases). Germline V gene sequence: CDR1 DFQATT, CDR2 SNEGSKA (reference sequence). This CDR3 has 14 residues. With 5 bases removed from V and 6 bases from J, the gap between germline ends came to 17 bases.

The genes are TRBV6-1 and TRBJ2-5; TRBD2 matches at 7 bases. J lost 5 bases, V lost 5 bases, and 11 bases had no gene match. This CDR3 has 15 residues. Germline CDR1 MNHNS, CDR2 SASEGT. The CDR3 reads CASSLSGISGETQYF. DNA for the CDR3: TGTGCCAGCAGTCTGAGCGGGATCAGTGGGGAGACCCAGTACTTC.

The chain combines TRBV29-1 with TRBJ2-7, with TRBD1 matching over 9 bases. CDR3 length: 13 amino acids. Germline V CDR1 and CDR2: SQVTM, ANQGSEA. V lost 4 bases, J lost 3 bases, and 4 bases stayed unmatched. This CDR3 reads CSVGDRAHYEQYF. The CDR3 DNA follows: TGCAGCGTTGGGGACAGGGCCCACTACGAGCAGTACTTC.

This clonotype was seen many times. The chain carries TRBV29-1 and TRBJ2-7; 9 bases match TRBD2. Germline values: CDR1 SQVTM, CDR2 ANQGSEA. J gave up 3 bases and V 7 bases, and 7 bases lay outside the gene matches. The CDR3 covers 13 residues. The CDR3 sequence: CSAVSGRVYEQYF. CDR3 in DNA: TGCAGCGCCGTTAGCGGGAGAGTCTACGAGCAGTACTTC.

Details on this clonotype: One end of the junction varies from germline; a read error may be responsible. The CDR3 bases are TGTGCCTGCAGCTGGACAGGGGTCACGGATGAAAAACTGTTTTTT. Translating gives CACSWTGVTDEKLFF. The chain has TRBV7-2 and TRBJ1-4, with TRBD1 identical over 9 bases. CDR3 length: 15 residues. Germline CDR1 and CDR2: SGHTA and FQGNSA.

The chain has TRBV28 and TRBJ2-7, with D perhaps TRBD2 (6 bases). There are 15 residues in the CDR3. Germline V gene sequence: CDR1 MDHEN, CDR2 SYDVKM. The ends were cut back, 2 bases at V and 4 bases at J, with 15 bases in the middle. DNA for the CDR3: TGTGCCAGCAGTTTAGGAGGGGTAGCCACGTACGAGCAGTACTTC. Residues: CASSLGGVATYEQYF.

The rearrangement joins TRBV11-2 to TRBJ2-3; D is undetermined. V lost 2 bases and J lost 2, with 14 bases in between. Germline V CDR1 and CDR2: SGHAT, FQNNGV. The CDR3 consists of 16 residues. The CDR3 nucleotides are TGTGCCAGCAGCTTAACAAGCCTCGTCCCCACAGATACGCAGTATTTT. It specifies CASSLTSLVPTDTQYF. The full variable domain, its missing parts supplied by reference TRBV11-2 and TRBJ2-3, is EAGVAQSPRYKIIEKRQSVAFWCNPISGHATLYWYQQILGQGPKLLIQFQNNGVVDDSQLPKDRFSAERLKGVDSTLKIQPAKLEDSAVYLCASSLTSLVPTDTQYFGPGTRLTVL.

This clonotype was picked up many times. The chain links TRBV2 to TRBJ1-6; D is ambiguous. Germline CDR1 is SNHLY and CDR2 is FYNNEI. This CDR3 contains 19 residues. V lost 3 bases and J lost 6, with 24 bases in between. The CDR3 reads CASSDFYAPYTRANSPLHF. CDR3 DNA sequence: TGTGCCAGCAGTGATTTTTACGCCCCCTATACCCGAGCTAATTCACCCCTCCACTTT.

This clonotype occurred once. This chain connects TRBV5-1 to TRBJ2-2, with 8 bases fitting TRBD1. CDR1 and CDR2 from the germline V gene are SGHRS and YFSETQ. J gave up 4 bases and V 5 bases, and 4 bases lay outside the gene matches. The CDR3 runs 14 residues. The CDR3 DNA reads as TGCGCCAGCAGTTCAGGGGGCCCCACCGGGGAGCTGTTTTTT. Translation: CASSSGGPTGELFF.

Note on this clonotype: It may be a read error: a sequence one base away is much more abundant. The chain links TRBV20-1 to TRBJ2-5; 11 nucleotides agree with TRBD2. The CDR3 has 17 amino acids. V lost 5 bases to trimming and J lost 2 bases; unmatched junction nucleotides: 13. The germline V gene encodes CDR1 DFQATT and CDR2 SNEGSKA (reference sequence). CDR3 nucleotides: TGCAGTGCTGGAGGGGCGACTAGCGGGATGATACAAGAGACCCAGTACTTC. Protein product: CSAGGATSGMIQETQYF.

This clonotype was detected only a few times. The chain employs TRBV9 and TRBJ2-1; possible D gene TRBD2, 5 bases. Germline V gene sequence: CDR1 SGDLS, CDR2 YYNGEE. Trimming took off 2 bases at V and 9 bases at J, with 15 bases between the two ends. This CDR3 comprises 14 residues. CDR3: CASSVDSLVGEQFF. The CDR3 DNA reads as TGTGCCAGCAGCGTGGACTCCTTGGTCGGTGAGCAGTTCTTC. Complete variable domain (other parts from reference TRBV9 and TRBJ2-1): DSGVTQTPKHLITATGQRVTLRCSPRSGDLSVYWYQQSLDQGLQFLIQYYNGEERAKGNILERFSAQQFPDLHSELNLSSLELGDSALYFCASSVDSLVGEQFFGPGTRLTVL.

This clonotype came up a few times. The V gene is TRBV4-1, the J gene TRBJ2-3; TRBD2 matches at 8 bases. This CDR3 has 21 residues. The junction had 22 bases not matched to a gene; V was cut back by 1 base and J by 4 bases. The germline gives CDR1 MGHRA, CDR2 YSYEKL. This CDR3 is CASSQGLPGLVKSSDSDTQYF. The CDR3 DNA reads TGCGCCAGCAGCCAAGGTCTACCGGGACTAGTTAAGAGTAGTGACTCAGATACGCAGTATTTT.

The chain is built from TRBV6-1 and TRBJ2-1; TRBD2 aligns across 11 bases. V was pared by 0 bases and J by 8 bases, with 12 bases of the junction left unmatched. The CDR3 consists of 18 residues. The germline V gene encodes CDR1 MNHNS and CDR2 SASEGT. The CDR3 DNA sequence: TGTGCCAGCAGTGAAGCCCTGACTAGCGGGAACCCTGGGGATGAGCAGTTCTTC. It translates to CASSEALTSGNPGDEQFF.

The chain employs TRBV5-1 and TRBJ2-3; D perhaps matches TRBD2 (6 bases). V lost 4 bases, J lost 2 bases, and 17 bases lay in between. The CDR3 runs to 16 residues. Germline V gene data show CDR1 as SGHRS and CDR2 as YFSETQ. CDR3 DNA sequence: TGCGCCAGCAGCCCAGCCCCCTCGGGGGTCACAGATACGCAGTATTTT. It translates to CASSPAPSGVTDTQYF.

In its sample, this clonotype was seen many times. The rearrangement links TRBV2 to TRBJ2-7; D possibly corresponds to TRBD2 (5 bases). V was shortened by 7 bases and J by 0 bases, with 13 bases between the two germline ends. The CDR3 totals 14 residues. Germline lookup yields CDR1 SNHLY and CDR2 FYNNEI. CDR3 loop: CASKRTGSSYEQYF. The CDR3 DNA follows: TGTGCCAGCAAGCGTACTGGGAGCTCCTACGAGCAGTACTTC.

The chain links TRBV20-1 to TRBJ2-3, with a possible D match to TRBD1 (6 bases). Trimming removed 4 bases at V and 2 bases at J, with 16 bases between. The germline gives CDR1 DFQATT, CDR2 SNEGSKA (reference sequence). There are 15 residues in the CDR3. The CDR3 nucleotides read TGCAGTGCTACGGGGACAAGCGCAACCACAGATACGCAGTATTTT. This translates into CSATGTSATTDTQYF.

This sequence joins TRBV20-1 and TRBJ2-3, with 9 bases matching TRBD2. The CDR3 spans 14 residues. Per germline, CDR1 DFQATT and CDR2 SNEGSKA (reference sequence). Trimming removed 4 bases from V and 3 bases from J; junction bases left unmatched: 5. CDR3 DNA: TGCAGTGCTAAGCGGGGGGTCGAGACAGATACGCAGTATTTT. Protein: CSAKRGVETDTQYF.

In this sample, this clonotype turned up a few times. The rearrangement links TRBV5-1 to TRBJ2-6; D is possibly TRBD1 (6 bases). Germline V gives CDR1 SGHRS, CDR2 YFSETQ. The V gene lost 0 bases and the J gene lost 0 bases, with 10 bases spanning the gap. The CDR3 totals 17 residues. CDR3 loop: CASSLGTVSSGANVLTF. Written as DNA, the CDR3 is TGCGCCAGCAGCTTGGGGACAGTGTCCTCTGGGGCCAACGTCCTGACTTTC.

On this clonotype itself: Being one base from a much bigger clone, this may be a read error. The V gene is TRBV6-1, the J gene TRBJ2-5, with 8 nucleotides matching TRBD2. V lost 3 bases to trimming and J lost 2 bases; unmatched junction nucleotides: 8. Germline assignment: CDR1 MNHNS and CDR2 SASEGT. The CDR3 has 16 amino acids. The CDR3 is CASSDSPGGPQETQYF. In DNA, the CDR3 is TGTGCCAGCAGTGATTCTCCGGGAGGGCCGCAAGAGACCCAGTACTTC.

This clonotype was recorded at least ten times. The chain joins TRBV11-2 to TRBJ1-2, with 7 nucleotides matching TRBD1. Germline V lookup: CDR1 SGHAT, CDR2 FQNNGV. The CDR3 covers 17 residues. V lost 2 bases, J lost 5 bases, and 14 bases stayed unmatched. CDR3 protein: CASSLPYRTQGSYGYTF. Written as DNA, the CDR3 is TGTGCCAGCAGCTTACCCTACAGGACACAGGGGTCTTATGGCTACACCTTC.

The table lists this clonotype with many counts. V and J are TRBV28 and TRBJ2-7; D is ambiguous. Germline V gene sequence: CDR1 MDHEN, CDR2 SYDVKM. The CDR3 sequence is 15 residues long. The V end was cut by 10 bases, the J end by 1 base, with 20 bases between. CDR3 region: CAIPLNGYTSYEQYF. The CDR3 DNA follows: TGTGCCATTCCGCTAAATGGGTATACATCCTACGAGCAGTACTTC.